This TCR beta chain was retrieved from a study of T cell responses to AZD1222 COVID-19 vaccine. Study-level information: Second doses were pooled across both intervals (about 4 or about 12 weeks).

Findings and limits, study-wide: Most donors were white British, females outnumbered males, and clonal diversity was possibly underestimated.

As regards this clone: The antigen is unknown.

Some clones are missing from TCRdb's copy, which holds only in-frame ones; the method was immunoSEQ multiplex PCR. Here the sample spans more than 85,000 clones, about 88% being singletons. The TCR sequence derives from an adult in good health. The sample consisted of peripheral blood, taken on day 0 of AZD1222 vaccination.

In nucleotides, the CDR3 is TGTGCCAGCAGGTTACCGGGACCTGGGGGAGACACCATATATTTT. Translation: CASRLPGPGGDTIYF. This chain uses TRBV7-9 with TRBJ1-3; D is possibly TRBD1 (5 bases). The germline V gene has CDR1 SEHNR and CDR2 FQNEAQ (reference sequence). This CDR3 contains 15 residues. Trimming stripped 6 bases from V and 8 bases from J, with 20 bases between.